These T cell receptor beta chains were read from a single sample in a study of blood T cell repertoires in COVID-19. Here immunoSEQ multiplex PCR was the method, and the copy in TCRdb shows in-frame clones only, minus some. Among 40,000 or so clones listed, approximately 80% were seen once. The sequenced sample consisted of peripheral blood. Receptors were obtained from a man aged 45-65 years with active COVID-19. Both conserved end residues are part of each CDR3. The order of the fields is D gene, J gene, V gene, clone size, CDR3 protein, CDR3 DNA. The D gene is left open where the match is weak. Only part of the rows carry a size: once, few, many, or a class if the clone is expanded.

TRBD1 | TRBJ2-1 | TRBV2 | . | CASSDPTGQSYNEQFF | TGTGCCAGCAGTGATCCGACGGGACAGTCCTACAATGAGCAGTTCTTC
TRBD1 | TRBJ2-7 | TRBV28 | . | CASSPGQVIYEQYF | TGTGCCAGCAGCCCCGGACAGGTAATATACGAGCAGTACTTC
TRBD1 | TRBJ2-7 | TRBV24-1 | . | CATSDPGQATYEQYF | TGTGCCACCAGTGACCCGGGACAGGCCACCTACGAGCAGTACTTC
. | TRBJ1-2 | TRBV5-6 | . | CASSLAGGSGYTF | TGTGCCAGCAGCTTGGCGGGGGGCAGCGGCTACACCTTC
. | TRBJ2-7 | TRBV7-2 | . | CASSLMAESHEQYF | TGTGCCAGCAGCTTGATGGCGGAAAGCCACGAGCAGTACTTC
TRBD1 | TRBJ1-1 | TRBV28 | . | CASSVPGQGLHTEAFF | TGTGCCAGCAGTGTACCGGGACAGGGATTACACACTGAAGCTTTCTTT
. | TRBJ2-3 | TRBV5-4 | . | CASSLLSGADTQYF | TGTGCCAGCAGCTTACTCTCGGGGGCAGATACGCAGTATTTT
. | TRBJ1-1 | TRBV10-3 | . | CATLQGVETEAFF | TGTGCCACCCTGCAGGGTGTTGAGACTGAAGCTTTCTTT
TRBD2 | TRBJ2-7 | TRBV6-5 | . | CAGREGSSYEQYF | TGTGCCGGGAGGGAGGGCAGCTCCTACGAGCAGTACTTC
. | TRBJ2-7 | TRBV29-1 | . | CSVNRFNEQYF | TGCAGCGTTAACAGGTTCAACGAGCAGTACTTC
TRBD2 | TRBJ2-7 | TRBV10-3 | few | CAIRPAGAYEQYF | TGTGCCATCAGGCCAGCGGGGGCCTACGAGCAGTACTTC
TRBD1 | TRBJ1-5 | TRBV7-8 | . | CASSLFGTGDIGNQPQHF | TGTGCCAGCAGCTTATTCGGGACAGGGGATATAGGCAATCAGCCCCAGCATTTT
. | TRBJ2-5 | TRBV5-1 | . | CASSFQGAEETQYF | TGCGCCAGCAGCTTTCAAGGTGCGGAAGAGACCCAGTACTTC
. | TRBJ2-3 | TRBV9 | . | CASSNGGFADTQYF | TGTGCCAGCAGCAACGGCGGGTTTGCAGATACGCAGTATTTT
. | TRBJ2-3 | TRBV10-3 | . | CAIGPGTSTDTQYF | TGTGCCATCGGTCCGGGGACTAGCACAGATACGCAGTATTTT
TRBD1 | TRBJ2-7 | TRBV4-3 | . | CASSPQGTGGIYEQYF | TGCGCCAGCAGCCCGCAAGGGACAGGGGGTATATACGAGCAGTACTTC
TRBD1 | TRBJ1-4 | TRBV5-1 | . | CASSWTQGAHEKLFF | TGCGCCAGCAGCTGGACCCAGGGGGCCCATGAAAAACTGTTTTTT
TRBD1 | TRBJ1-1 | TRBV6-5 | . | CASNPGQGPTEAFF | TGTGCCAGCAATCCGGGACAGGGTCCCACTGAAGCTTTCTTT
. | TRBJ2-5 | TRBV5-5 | . | CASSLRESYQETQYF | TGTGCCAGCAGCTTGCGGGAGTCGTACCAAGAGACCCAGTACTTC
TRBD1 | TRBJ1-6 | TRBV4-1 | . | CASSKRDRGQSPLHF | TGCGCCAGCAGCAAACGGGACAGGGGGCAGTCACCCCTCCACTTT
TRBD1 | TRBJ2-7 | TRBV28 | . | CASSLAGGVYEQYF | TGTGCCAGCAGTTTGGCAGGGGGCGTCTACGAGCAGTACTTC
. | TRBJ1-1 | TRBV3-1/TRBV3-2 | . | CASSHQDRYTEAFF | TGTGCCAGCAGCCATCAAGACAGATACACTGAAGCTTTCTTT
TRBD2 | TRBJ2-3 | TRBV4-1 | . | CASSPPTSGGGTDTQYF | TGCGCCAGCAGCCCCCCGACTAGCGGGGGCGGAACAGATACGCAGTATTTT
. | TRBJ1-3 | TRBV11-2 | . | CASSTLRGAIGNTIYF | TGTGCCAGCAGCACTCTTCGGGGGGCGATCGGAAACACCATATATTTT
. | TRBJ2-1 | TRBV7-6 | . | CASRGLRAGSYNEQFF | TGTGCCAGCAGAGGCCTTCGGGCGGGTTCCTACAATGAGCAGTTCTTC
. | TRBJ2-1 | TRBV12-3/TRBV12-4 | . | CASSNGGYNEQFF | TGTGCCAGCAGTAACGGGGGCTACAATGAGCAGTTCTTC
TRBD2 | TRBJ2-3 | TRBV9 | . | CASSVDQVAGGPVTDTQYF | TGTGCCAGCAGCGTCGACCAGGTAGCGGGGGGCCCCGTCACAGATACGCAGTATTTT
. | TRBJ2-3 | TRBV27 | . | CASRDFLPDTQYF | TGTGCCAGCAGGGACTTCCTTCCAGATACGCAGTATTTT
TRBD2 | TRBJ2-3 | TRBV5-1 | . | CASSIAGVSTDTQYF | TGCGCCAGCAGCATAGCGGGGGTGAGCACAGATACGCAGTATTTT
. | TRBJ2-7 | TRBV18 | . | CASSPSTEREQYF | TGTGCCAGCTCACCATCGACAGAACGCGAGCAGTACTTC
TRBD1 | TRBJ2-7 | TRBV7-2 | . | CASSSGTGTFYEQYF | TGTGCCAGCAGTTCCGGGACAGGGACCTTCTACGAGCAGTACTTC
. | TRBJ1-5 | TRBV5-6 | once | CASSLGGVRQPQHF | TGTGCCAGCAGCCTTGGAGGGGTGAGGCAGCCCCAGCATTTT
TRBD1 | TRBJ2-3 | TRBV14 | . | CASSQTGTGWLIDTQYF | TGTGCCAGCAGCCAAACCGGGACAGGTTGGTTGATAGATACGCAGTATTTT
. | TRBJ1-2 | TRBV21-1 | . | CASSKEAAAALYGYTF | TGTGCCAGCAGCAAAGAAGCCGCCGCAGCGCTCTATGGCTACACCTTC
TRBD1 | TRBJ1-4 | TRBV5-7 | . | CASSGTGRGNEKLFF | TGTGCCAGCAGCGGGACAGGGAGGGGTAATGAAAAACTGTTTTTT
TRBD2 | TRBJ2-1 | TRBV6-5 | . | CASSLAGLSYNEQFF | TGTGCCAGCAGTCTAGCGGGACTCTCCTACAATGAGCAGTTCTTC
. | TRBJ1-2 | TRBV28 | . | CASSLRENYGYTF | TGTGCCAGCAGTCTTCGGGAAAACTATGGCTACACCTTC
TRBD1 | TRBJ1-5 | TRBV7-8 | . | CASSLRTGEASNQPQHF | TGTGCCAGCAGCTTACGAACAGGGGAAGCTAGCAATCAGCCCCAGCATTTT
TRBD1 | TRBJ2-5 | TRBV2 | . | CASSERDRQETQYF | TGTGCCAGCAGTGAAAGGGACAGGCAAGAGACCCAGTACTTC
. | TRBJ1-5 | TRBV7-5 | . | CVRSPRQGCNQPQHF | TGTGTCAGAAGCCCAAGACAGGGCTGCAATCAGCCCCAGCATTTT
. | TRBJ2-3 | TRBV19 | . | CAIQGGGTDTQYF | TGTGCCATACAGGGAGGGGGAACAGATACGCAGTATTTT
. | TRBJ2-3 | TRBV27 | . | CASMRANTDTQYF | TGTGCCAGCATGAGGGCAAACACAGATACGCAGTATTTT
TRBD2 | TRBJ2-1 | TRBV4-1 | . | CASSQAPGLAGGSEQFF | TGCGCCAGCAGCCAGGCACCGGGACTAGCGGGGGGTAGTGAGCAGTTCTTC
TRBD1 | TRBJ2-1 | TRBV2 | . | CASRKNTRGDRERNEQFF | TGTGCCAGCAGGAAGAACACTAGAGGGGACAGGGAGCGTAATGAGCAGTTCTTC
TRBD1 | TRBJ2-3 | TRBV10-2 | . | CASSDGTGGAKDTQYF | TGCGCCAGCAGTGACGGGACAGGGGGCGCGAAAGATACGCAGTATTTT
TRBD1 | TRBJ2-7 | TRBV12-5 | few | CASGLVLRDRCSYEQYF | TGTGCTAGTGGTTTGGTACTAAGGGACAGGTGCTCCTACGAGCAGTACTTC
TRBD1 | TRBJ2-7 | TRBV19 | . | CASSRGQGRTSYEQYF | TGTGCCAGTAGTCGCGGACAGGGGCGCACGTCCTACGAGCAGTACTTC